This TCR beta chain derives from a study of CD8+ T cells in alopecia areata. Study as a whole: Patients received oral tofacitinib, 5 to 10 mg twice daily, for moderate-to-severe alopecia areata. The duration of tofacitinib was 6 to 18 months, with 6 months off drug afterward. Study-wide results and caveats: In lesional scalp, particularly from alopecia totalis/universalis, clonality was higher than in normal scalp.

As for this clone: Its antigen is unidentified.

The CDR3 spans 16 residues. Trimming cost V 5 bases and J 0 bases, with 15 bases left between them. Per germline, CDR1 LNHDA and CDR2 SQIVND (reference sequence). Extraction and reverse transcription of RNA yielded cDNA as the sequencing template. Here immunoSEQ multiplex PCR was the method, and the copy in TCRdb shows in-frame clones only, minus some. Of 120,000 or so clones detected, roughly two fifths appear once; the ten largest clones hold approximately 2.8%. Source material: CD4+ T cells sorted from blood. The receptor was derived from a human donor with alopecia areata. The chain couples TRBV19 to TRBJ2-3; D assignment may be TRBD1 or TRBD2 (5 bases each). CDR3 coding DNA: TGTGCCAGTAGTTGGGGACGGAAGTATAGCACAGATACGCAGTATTTT. This gives the protein CASSWGRKYSTDTQYF.